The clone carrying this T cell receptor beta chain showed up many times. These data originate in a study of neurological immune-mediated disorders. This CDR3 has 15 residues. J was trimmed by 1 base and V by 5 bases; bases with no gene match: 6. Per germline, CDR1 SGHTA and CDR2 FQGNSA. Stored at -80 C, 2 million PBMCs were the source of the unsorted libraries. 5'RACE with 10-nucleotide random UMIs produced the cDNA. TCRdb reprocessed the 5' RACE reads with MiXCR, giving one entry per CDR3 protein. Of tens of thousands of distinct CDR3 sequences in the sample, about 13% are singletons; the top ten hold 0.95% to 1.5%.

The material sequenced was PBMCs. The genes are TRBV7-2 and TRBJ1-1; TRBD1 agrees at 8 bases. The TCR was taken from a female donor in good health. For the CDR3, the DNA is TGTGCCAGCAGCCTGACCACAGGGGGGAACACTGAAGCTTTCTTT. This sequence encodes CASSLTTGGNTEAFF.